The 22 T cell receptor beta chains in this list originate from one sample, sequenced in a study of blood T cell repertoires in COVID-19 (TCRdb year 2020). To prepare the library, the immunoSEQ multiplex PCR assay was applied. The table was pulled from immuneACCESS by TCRdb, which kept in-frame rearrangements only. Such tables lose some clones; where checked, under half of the loss comes from unresolved V genes, and the rest has no known cause. For this sample the table gives about 170,000 clones, of which roughly 90% were detected only once. 7% of the sample is in the top ten clones. Sequenced input: PBMCs or T cells enriched from blood (not recorded which). The receptors were sampled from a woman between 45 and 60 years old who had recovered from COVID-19.

V and J are TRBV6-5 and TRBJ2-7; D is perhaps TRBD2 (6 bases). The V gene's germline CDR1 is MNHEY and CDR2 SVGAGI. Trimming removed 10 bases from V and 0 bases from J, with 13 bases in between. The CDR3 has 13 residues. The CDR3 protein is CATSLARSYEQYF. The CDR3, as DNA: TGTGCCACCTCTCTAGCGCGCTCCTACGAGCAGTACTTC.

This chain joins TRBV5-1 and TRBJ2-1, with TRBD2 matching over 7 bases. The germline gives CDR1 SGHRS, CDR2 YFSETQ. The CDR3 has 15 amino acids. Losses at the gene ends were 0 bases for V and 5 bases for J; bases not matched to a gene: 5. The CDR3 here is CASSLGEGPNNEQFF. The CDR3, as DNA: TGCGCCAGCAGCTTGGGGGAGGGCCCGAACAATGAGCAGTTCTTC.

As concerns this clone: One junction end does not reproduce the germline sequence, and a read error may be involved. The rearrangement joins TRBV7-6 to TRBJ1-3, with unresolved D. This CDR3 is built from 14 residues. Germline V gene data show CDR1 as SGHVS and CDR2 as FNYEAQ. CDR3 region: CASSPGETGNTIYF. CDR3 DNA: TGTGCCAGCAGCCCCGGGGAAACTGGGAACACCATATATTTT.

The J gene is TRBJ1-1, the V gene TRBV6-5, with a possible D match to TRBD1 (5 bases). This CDR3 has 15 amino acids. Deletions cut 6 bases from V and 1 base from J, with 15 bases between. Germline V CDR1 and CDR2: MNHEY, SVGAGI. CDR3 in amino acids: CASRPTLTENTEAFF. In DNA, the CDR3 is TGTGCCAGCAGGCCCACCCTGACAGAGAACACTGAAGCTTTCTTT.

This chain uses TRBV7-2 with TRBJ2-1; tentatively, D is TRBD2 (5 bases). Deletions cut 5 bases from V and 0 bases from J, with 11 bases between. The CDR3 runs to 15 residues. Germline V lookup: CDR1 SGHTA, CDR2 FQGNSA. This CDR3 is CASSNSASSYNEQFF. Written as DNA, the CDR3 is TGTGCCAGCAGCAATAGCGCGAGCTCCTACAATGAGCAGTTCTTC.

The chain is built from TRBV4-1 and TRBJ2-7, with 8 bases aligning to TRBD2. Trimming removed 0 bases from V and 3 bases from J; junction bases left unmatched: 7. CDR1 and CDR2 (germline): MGHRA, YSYEKL. CDR3 length: 16 residues. The CDR3 loop is CASSQELLAGIYEQYF. DNA of the CDR3: TGCGCCAGCAGCCAAGAATTGCTAGCGGGTATCTACGAGCAGTACTTC.

V gene TRBV9 combines with J gene TRBJ1-3; D unclear. CDR3 length equals 15 residues. CDR1 and CDR2 from the germline V gene are SGDLS and YYNGEE. Trimming stripped 2 bases from V and 0 bases from J, with 9 bases between. The DNA for the CDR3 is TGTGCCAGCAGCGTCGAGGGAGGCTCTGGAAACACCATATATTTT. Protein sequence: CASSVEGGSGNTIYF. Full variable domain (missing parts from reference TRBV9 and TRBJ1-3): DSGVTQTPKHLITATGQRVTLRCSPRSGDLSVYWYQQSLDQGLQFLIQYYNGEERAKGNILERFSAQQFPDLHSELNLSSLELGDSALYFCASSVEGGSGNTIYFGEGSWLTVV.

The chain carries TRBV5-1 and TRBJ1-6; TRBD1 is a possible D gene (5 bases). The germline CDR1 and CDR2 sequences are SGHRS and YFSETQ. The ends were cut back, 4 bases at V and 4 bases at J, with 12 bases in the middle. CDR3 size: 15 residues. CDR3 sequence (DNA): TGCGCCAGCAGCAGTACAGGCGGATATAATTCACCCCTCCACTTT. Translated: CASSSTGGYNSPLHF.

V is TRBV6-5 and J is TRBJ1-2; 8 positions agree with TRBD1. Trimming took 6 bases from V and 4 from J; bases not matched to a gene: 10. The CDR3 is made up of 15 amino acids. Germline V gene data show CDR1 as MNHEY and CDR2 as SVGAGI. The CDR3 nucleotides read TGTGCCAGCAGCCTCGACAGGGGAGAAGCCTATGGCTACACCTTC. Translation: CASSLDRGEAYGYTF.

The rearrangement links TRBV28 to TRBJ2-7; D perhaps matches TRBD2 (6 bases). Germline CDR1 and CDR2: MDHEN and SYDVKM. CDR3 size: 15 residues. V lost 2 bases and J lost 5, with 16 bases in between. The CDR3, as DNA: TGTGCCAGCAGTTTACCCCTGGGGGGTATCCACGAGCAGTACTTC. It specifies CASSLPLGGIHEQYF. Supplemented by reference TRBV28 and TRBJ2-7, the full variable domain reads DVKVTQSSRYLVKRTGEKVFLECVQDMDHENMFWYRQDPGLGLRLIYFSYDVKMKEKGDIPEGYSVSREKKERFSLILESASTNQTSMYLCASSLPLGGIHEQYFGPGTRLTVT.

The chain joins TRBV5-1 to TRBJ1-5; 7 bases are shared with TRBD1. After removal of 4 bases from V and 0 bases from J, the junction contained 4 bases not matched to a gene. The CDR3 is 15 residues long. Looked up from germline, CDR1 is SGHRS and CDR2 is YFSETQ. Here the CDR3 reads CASSPTGDSNQPQHF. The CDR3 bases are TGCGCCAGCAGCCCTACAGGGGATAGCAATCAGCCCCAGCATTTT.

V gene TRBV6-5 combines with J gene TRBJ2-2; a weak D match, TRBD2 (5 bases). V was clipped by 2 bases and J by 4 bases, with 5 bases between them. Germline V CDR1 and CDR2: MNHEY, SVGAGI. This CDR3 has 13 residues. In nucleotides, the CDR3 is TGTGCCAGCAGTTACGGAGGCACCGGGGAGCTGTTTTTT. Translation: CASSYGGTGELFF.

The chain has TRBV5-1 and TRBJ2-7, with TRBD1 matching 9 bases. With 2 bases clipped from V and 4 bases from J, the junction kept 10 bases outside the gene matches. The CDR3 runs to 16 residues. The V gene's germline CDR1 is SGHRS and CDR2 YFSETQ. The CDR3: CASSLSPDRGGYEQYF. CDR3 bases: TGCGCCAGCAGCTTATCCCCGGACAGGGGAGGTTACGAGCAGTACTTC.

This clone has only one observation. The chain recombines TRBV5-1 with TRBJ2-1, with D uncertain. V lost 3 bases and J 5 bases, leaving 9 bases between the germline ends. Looked up from germline, CDR1 is SGHRS and CDR2 is YFSETQ. The CDR3 is 13 residues long. The CDR3 DNA sequence: TGCGCCAGCAGCTCACTTCAGGACAATGAGCAGTTCTTC. This encodes CASSSLQDNEQFF.

The chain links TRBV6-5 to TRBJ1-4, with 7 bases fitting TRBD1. Germline values: CDR1 MNHEY, CDR2 SVGAGI. V shed 6 bases and J 7 bases; nucleotides not matched to a gene: 8. The CDR3 sequence is 14 residues long. CDR3 loop: CASSLGTVSEKLFF. In nucleotides, the CDR3 is TGTGCCAGCAGCCTAGGGACAGTCAGTGAAAAACTGTTTTTT.

The J gene is TRBJ2-3, the V gene TRBV19, with 9 positions matching TRBD2. The CDR3 consists of 16 residues. CDR1 is LNHDA and CDR2 is SQIVND in the germline V gene (reference sequence). V trimming: 3 bases; J trimming: 4 bases; junction bases outside the gene matches: 8. This chain's CDR3 is CASSIMGGRVADTQYF. In DNA form, the CDR3 reads TGTGCCAGTAGTATCATGGGCGGGAGGGTTGCAGATACGCAGTATTTT. Supplemented by reference TRBV19 and TRBJ2-3, the full variable domain reads DGGITQSPKYLFRKEGQNVTLSCEQNLNHDAMYWYRQDPGQGLRLIYYSQIVNDFQKGDIAEGYSVSREKKESFPLTVTSAQKNPTAFYLCASSIMGGRVADTQYFGPGTRLTVL.

V and J are TRBV7-2 and TRBJ2-2; 7 bases map to TRBD2. Germline V lookup: CDR1 SGHTA, CDR2 FQGNSA. Trimming cost V 4 bases and J 5 bases; bases outside gene matches: 7. The CDR3 extends over 15 amino acids. CDR3 nucleotides: TGTGCCAGCAGCTCGGGGGGAGTTTGGACCGGGGAGCTGTTTTTT. This gives the protein CASSSGGVWTGELFF.

This clone was seen a single time. The chain is built from TRBV5-1 and TRBJ2-5; weak D call: TRBD2 (6 bases). V was clipped by 4 bases and J by 4 bases, with 17 bases between them. Germline V gene lookup returns CDR1 SGHRS and CDR2 YFSETQ. The CDR3 is 15 amino acids. CDR3 coding DNA: TGCGCCAGCAGCCTTATGTCCGTGGGGGGAGAGACCCAGTACTTC. This translates into CASSLMSVGGETQYF.

The CDR3 DNA is TGTGCCAGCAGTAACCCTAAAGGGGGAACTGAAGCTTTCTTT. Encoded protein: CASSNPKGGTEAFF. V and J are TRBV6-2 or TRBV6-3 and TRBJ1-1; TRBD1 might be the D (6 bases). Trimming left V 5 bases short and J 5 bases short, with 15 bases between. The CDR3 has 14 residues. Germline CDR1 reads MNHEY; CDR2 reads SVGEGT.

This chain joins TRBV2 and TRBJ2-1; TRBD2 matches at 15 bases. CDR1 is SNHLY, CDR2 FYNNEI, per germline. This CDR3 has 19 residues. With 6 bases clipped from V and 0 bases from J, the junction kept 9 bases outside the gene matches. The CDR3 bases are TGTGCCAGCAGGAATCCCGGGACTAGCGGGGGGAGCTCCTACAATGAGCAGTTCTTC. It is translated as CASRNPGTSGGSSYNEQFF.

This chain joins TRBV30 and TRBJ2-6; D is possibly TRBD1 (5 bases). The CDR3 sequence is 17 residues long. Germline loops: CDR1 GTSNPN, CDR2 SVGIG (reference sequence). Trimming removed 2 bases from V and 0 bases from J, with 14 bases in between. CDR3 coding DNA: TGTGCCTGGAGTCGGTACAGGCCGATCTCTGGGGCCAACGTCCTGACTTTC. It codes for CAWSRYRPISGANVLTF. Full variable domain (outside the CDR3, taken from reference TRBV30 and TRBJ2-6): SQTIHQWPATLVQPVGSPLSLECTVEGTSNPNLYWYRQAAGRGLQLLFYSVGIGQISSEVPQNLSASRPQDRQFILSSKKLLLSDSGFYLCAWSRYRPISGANVLTFGAGSRLTVL.

The chain couples TRBV29-1 to TRBJ2-1; a possible D gene is TRBD2 (5 bases). The length of the CDR3 is 15 residues. Germline-derived CDR1 and CDR2 are SQVTM and ANQGSEA. Trimming cost V 6 bases and J 0 bases, with 15 bases left between them. CDR3 sequence (DNA): TGCAGCGTGTTGAGCGGACTGAGCTCCTACAATGAGCAGTTCTTC. As protein: CSVLSGLSSYNEQFF.